The rows below give T cell receptor beta chains drawn from one sample of a study of early T cells in non-severe SARS-CoV-2 infection. A single record per CDR3 protein comes from TCRdb applying MiXCR to the 5' RACE reads. This table holds 88,000 or so distinct CDR3 sequences, under 15% found once. What was sequenced was whole blood. These receptors all come from an adult who was a healthcare worker with PCR-confirmed SARS-CoV-2 infection or an uninfected control (not recorded which). Both conserved end residues are part of each CDR3. D genes are given only for firm matches. Some rows mark clone size as missing; the rest say once, few, many or name a class of expanded clone.

V	D	J	size	DNA	CDR3
TRBV19	-	TRBJ2-1	-	TGTGCCAGTAGCGGGAGTCTCTACAATGAGCAGTTCTTC	CASSGSLYNEQFF
TRBV2	-	TRBJ2-7	-	TGTGCCAGCAGTTTTGACAGAGCCTACGAGCAGTACTTC	CASSFDRAYEQYF
TRBV20-1	-	TRBJ1-5	many	TGCAGTGCCCTAGACGGGAAGGGGCATCAGCCCCAGCATTTT	CSALDGKGHQPQHF
TRBV28	-	TRBJ1-1	few	TGTGCCAGCAGTTTGTGGGGGCGAGTCACTGAAGCTTTCTTT	CASSLWGRVTEAFF
TRBV2	-	TRBJ2-7	many	TGTGCCACCCTTTTGGACCCCCGGGGGTACGAGCAGTACTTC	CATLLDPRGYEQYF
TRBV18	-	TRBJ2-3	few	TGTGCCAGCTCACCAGGGCCAGATACGCAGTATTTT	CASSPGPDTQYF
TRBV20-1	-	TRBJ2-1	few	TGCAGTGCTAGAGATGGATTCAGCTCCTACAATGAGCAGTTCTTC	CSARDGFSSYNEQFF
TRBV6-6	TRBD2	TRBJ2-7	-	TGTGCCAGCAGTTCTCATAGCGGGAACCCCTACGAGCAGTACTTC	CASSSHSGNPYEQYF
TRBV6-5	-	TRBJ2-7	-	TGTGCCAGCAGTGCACAGGCCACCGGCAGCGAGCAGTACTTC	CASSAQATGSEQYF
TRBV4-2	TRBD1	TRBJ1-2	-	TGTGCCAGCAGCTCTCCCCCTCAGGGGGACTATGGCTACACCTTC	CASSSPPQGDYGYTF
TRBV5-1	TRBD2	TRBJ2-3	-	TGCGCCAGCCGACTAGCGGCCCTTCGTAACACAGATACGCAGTATTTT	CASRLAALRNTDTQYF
TRBV20-1	-	TRBJ1-2	few	TGCAGTGCTAGCGTCCGGCGAGGCTACACCTTC	CSASVRRGYTF
TRBV12-3/TRBV12-4	TRBD2	TRBJ2-1	many	TGTGCCAGCAGATTTAGCGGGTATCTGGCTAATGAGCAGTTCTTC	CASRFSGYLANEQFF
TRBV11-1	-	TRBJ2-2	many	TGTGCCAGCAGCTCCCGGGCCCGGGACTCCTTTAGTACCGGGGAGCTGTTTTTT	CASSSRARDSFSTGELFF
TRBV5-5	-	TRBJ2-3	-	TGTGCCAGCAGCTTGCGGTTCACAGATACGCAGTATTTT	CASSLRFTDTQYF
TRBV6-6	TRBD2	TRBJ2-3	-	TGTGCCAGCAGTACGGGGACTAGCGGGAGGGGAGATACGCAGTATTTT	CASSTGTSGRGDTQYF
TRBV12-3/TRBV12-4	-	TRBJ1-4	few	TGTGCCAGCAGTCGTATTTTAGCAACTAATGAAAAACTGTTTTTT	CASSRILATNEKLFF
TRBV13	TRBD2	TRBJ2-1	few	TGTGCCAGCAGCCACCGGGACTACCCAAATGAGCAGTTCTTC	CASSHRDYPNEQFF
TRBV6-5	TRBD2	TRBJ2-2	few	TGTGCCAGCAGTTCCAGCGGGGGGACCGGGGAGCTGTTTTTT	CASSSSGGTGELFF
TRBV5-1	-	TRBJ1-1	few	TGCGCCAGCAGCCGCGCCGGGGTCGACACTGAAGCTTTCTTT	CASSRAGVDTEAFF
TRBV3-1	-	TRBJ2-2	-	TGTGCCAGCAGACAGTTGAACACCGGGGAGCTGTTTTTT	CASRQLNTGELFF
TRBV6-2/TRBV6-3	TRBD1	TRBJ2-5	-	TGTGCCAGCAGCCTGGGGACAGACTTAGGGACCCAGTACTTC	CASSLGTDLGTQYF
TRBV19	-	TRBJ2-1	few	TGTGCCAGCATTGCTGGGGGCGGCTACAATGAGCAGTTCTTC	CASIAGGGYNEQFF
TRBV20-1	-	TRBJ2-1	many	TGCAGTGCCACGAAGAATGAGCAGTTCTTC	CSATKNEQFF
TRBV7-2	TRBD2	TRBJ2-3	-	TGTGCCAGCAGGTTGCGGGAGGCAGTAGCAGATACGCAGTATTTT	CASRLREAVADTQYF
TRBV20-1	TRBD2	TRBJ2-1	-	TGCAGTGCCGGACCCTCACTAGCGGGAAACAATGAGCAGTTCTTC	CSAGPSLAGNNEQFF
TRBV27	TRBD2	TRBJ2-7	-	TGTGCCAGCAGTCGGGAGGGCCCGGGCGAGCAGTACTTC	CASSREGPGEQYF
TRBV5-4	TRBD2	TRBJ2-7	-	TGTGCCAGCAGCCCGGGGACTAGCGGGAACCCATGCGAGCAGTACTTC	CASSPGTSGNPCEQYF
TRBV20-1	-	TRBJ2-5	few	TGCAGTGCTAGGCCAGGAGAAGAGACCCAGTACTTC	CSARPGEETQYF
TRBV15	TRBD2	TRBJ2-2	-	TGTGCCACCAGCAGAGTTGCGGGAGCCACCGGGGAGCTGTTTTTT	CATSRVAGATGELFF
TRBV7-9	-	TRBJ2-7	few	TGTGCCAGCAGCACTCCAGGGAACTCCTACGAGCAGTACTTC	CASSTPGNSYEQYF
TRBV6-1	-	TRBJ2-3	-	TGTGCCAGCAGTGACCAGGTCCGCGCAGATACGCAGTATTTT	CASSDQVRADTQYF
TRBV28	-	TRBJ1-2	-	TGTGCCAGCAGTTCTCCGGGACACCTCTATGGCTACACCTTC	CASSSPGHLYGYTF
TRBV6-1	TRBD2	TRBJ2-3	few	TGTGCCAGCGCAGGACTAGCGGGGGGCACAGATACGCAGTATTTT	CASAGLAGGTDTQYF
TRBV28	-	TRBJ1-6	many	TGTGCCGGACAGATTGGGGGCTCACCCCTCCACTTT	CAGQIGGSPLHF
TRBV20-1	TRBD1	TRBJ1-5	many	TGCAGTGCGACCGGGACAGGGCGGCAGCCCCAGCATTTT	CSATGTGRQPQHF
TRBV20-1	-	TRBJ1-2	-	TGCAGTGCTAGAGATCCAGGTGGCTACACCTTC	CSARDPGGYTF
TRBV9	-	TRBJ2-3	-	TGTGCCAGCAGCGTAGATGGGGGGCGCCTGGATACGCAGTATTTT	CASSVDGGRLDTQYF
TRBV6-1	-	TRBJ1-5	-	TGTGCCAGCAGTGAACTTGTGGATCAGCCCCAGCATTTT	CASSELVDQPQHF
TRBV5-1	-	TRBJ1-1	-	TGCGCCAGCAGCTTGGTTGGGGACCCGGGCACTGAAGCTTTCTTT	CASSLVGDPGTEAFF
TRBV30	-	TRBJ1-6	-	TGTGCCTGGAACTCGGTCCTTCGGGATTCACCCCTCCACTTT	CAWNSVLRDSPLHF
TRBV11-3	-	TRBJ2-3	-	TGTGCCAGCAGCTCCAGACAGACAGATACGCAGTATTTT	CASSSRQTDTQYF
TRBV7-6	-	TRBJ2-5	once	TGTGCCAGCAGCTTATTAGGACTTCCAGAGACCCAGTACTTC	CASSLLGLPETQYF
TRBV21-1	-	TRBJ2-5	few	TGTGCCAGCGAAGGAAAGGTGACAGGGGGGAAAGAGACCCAGTACTTC	CASEGKVTGGKETQYF
TRBV4-3	TRBD2	TRBJ2-2	few	TGCGCCAGCAGCCCTCAACGACTAGCGGTGAACACCGGGGAGCTGTTTTTT	CASSPQRLAVNTGELFF
TRBV20-1	-	TRBJ2-7	few	TGCAGTGCTAGTTTCGGTATCGTCTACGAGCAGTACTTC	CSASFGIVYEQYF
TRBV7-6	TRBD2	TRBJ2-1	-	TGTGCCAGCAGCGATATAGCGGGAGGGCTGACGAATGAGCAGTTCTTC	CASSDIAGGLTNEQFF
TRBV20-1	-	TRBJ2-7	-	TGCAGTGCTACGAGTGGGACCCGCTCCTACGAGCAGTACTTC	CSATSGTRSYEQYF
TRBV20-1	-	TRBJ1-5	-	TGCAGTGCCGGTGGACGGGGAGGTGGGCCCCAGCATTTT	CSAGGRGGGPQHF
TRBV6-2/TRBV6-3	-	TRBJ2-1	-	TGTGCCAGCAGCTTCCCGGGTCTTGAGCAGTTCTTC	CASSFPGLEQFF
TRBV7-2	-	TRBJ2-1	few	TGTGCCAGCAGCGCAGCCCCCTACAATGAGCAGTTCTTC	CASSAAPYNEQFF
TRBV6-5	-	TRBJ1-5	many	TGTGCCAGCAGTTACTCGAGTACGCTCAATCAGCCCCAGCATTTT	CASSYSSTLNQPQHF
TRBV2	-	TRBJ2-5	few	TGTGCCAGCAGTGTTCTTGCGAGCCGGTTGGAGACCCAGTACTTC	CASSVLASRLETQYF
TRBV7-2	-	TRBJ2-1	many	TGTGCCAGCAGGGGTGTAGGGATCAATGAGCAGTTCTTC	CASRGVGINEQFF
TRBV4-1	-	TRBJ1-2	many	TGCGCCAGCAGCCAGGCCGGTCCTTTCTATGGCTACACCTTC	CASSQAGPFYGYTF